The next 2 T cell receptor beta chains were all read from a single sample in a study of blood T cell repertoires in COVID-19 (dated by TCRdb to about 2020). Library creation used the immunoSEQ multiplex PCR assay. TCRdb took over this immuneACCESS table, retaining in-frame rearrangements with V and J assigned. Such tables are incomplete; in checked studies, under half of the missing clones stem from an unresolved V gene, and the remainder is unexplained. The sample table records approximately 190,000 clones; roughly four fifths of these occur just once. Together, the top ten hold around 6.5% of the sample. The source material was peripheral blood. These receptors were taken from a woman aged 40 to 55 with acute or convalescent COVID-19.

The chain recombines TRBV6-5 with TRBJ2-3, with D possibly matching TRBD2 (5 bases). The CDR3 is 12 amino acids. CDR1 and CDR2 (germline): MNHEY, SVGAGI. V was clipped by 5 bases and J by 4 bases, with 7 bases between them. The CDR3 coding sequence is TGTGCCAGCAGTCCACTAGCAGATACGCAGTATTTT. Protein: CASSPLADTQYF.

The CDR3 bases are TGCGCCAGCAGCCCGGGGGGTGGAGCCTACGAGCAGTACTTC. Its translation: CASSPGGGAYEQYF. The gene calls are TRBV5-1 and TRBJ2-7; 7 bases align to TRBD2. There are 14 residues in the CDR3. The V and J ends lost 4 bases and 2 bases, in that order; junction bases with no gene match: 6. Germline CDR1 SGHRS, CDR2 YFSETQ.